This TCR beta chain was obtained from a study of cytomegalovirus exposure and HLA in healthy donors. Concerning this clone: Its target is not known.

Germline CDR1 and CDR2: SGHDT and YYEEEE. Trimming shortened V by 7 bases and J by 5 bases, and 21 bases separated the two germline ends. The CDR3 sequence is 15 residues long. Study conclusions and caveats: Association of a missense DCLRE1C variant with TCR beta V- and J-gene trimming was reported in a later analysis. Donors were assumed by presence/absence analyses to have roughly uniform sequencing depth. Later work found most CMV-associated TCR beta chains apparently HLA-restricted.

PCR amplification relied on 60 Vbeta primers (plus 13 Jbeta primers). Here immunoSEQ multiplex PCR was the method, and the copy in TCRdb shows in-frame clones only, minus some. The table has approximately 140,000 clones, approximately 81% seen once. Source material: PBMCs. The TCR was taken from a man aged 18 to 35 in good health and CMV-seronegative. The chain carries TRBV5-6 and TRBJ1-1, with D possibly TRBD1 on 6 matching bases. CDR3 in DNA: TGTGCCAGCCGCGGCGAGGAGGGGGGGTGGACTGAAGCTTTCTTT. The encoded protein is CASRGEEGGWTEAFF.